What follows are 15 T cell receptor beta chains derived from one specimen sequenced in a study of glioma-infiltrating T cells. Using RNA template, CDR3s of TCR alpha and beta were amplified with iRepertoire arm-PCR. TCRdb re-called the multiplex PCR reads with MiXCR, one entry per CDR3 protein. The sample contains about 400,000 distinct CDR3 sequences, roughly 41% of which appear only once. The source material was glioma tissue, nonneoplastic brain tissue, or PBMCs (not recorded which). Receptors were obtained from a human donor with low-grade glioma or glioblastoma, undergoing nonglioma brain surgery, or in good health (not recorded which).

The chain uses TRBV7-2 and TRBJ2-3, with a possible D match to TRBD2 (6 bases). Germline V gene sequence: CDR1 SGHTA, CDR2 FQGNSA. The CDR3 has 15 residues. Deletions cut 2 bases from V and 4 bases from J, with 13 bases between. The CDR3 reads CASSLIVSGADTQYF. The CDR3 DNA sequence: TGTGCCAGCAGCTTAATAGTTAGCGGAGCAGATACGCAGTATTTT.

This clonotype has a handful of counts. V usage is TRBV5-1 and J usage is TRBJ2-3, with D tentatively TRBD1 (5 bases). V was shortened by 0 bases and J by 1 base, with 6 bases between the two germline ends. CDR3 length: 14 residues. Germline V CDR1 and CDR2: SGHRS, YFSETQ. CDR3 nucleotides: TGCGCCAGCAGCTTGGTGGGGCGCACAGATACGCAGTATTTT. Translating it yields CASSLVGRTDTQYF.

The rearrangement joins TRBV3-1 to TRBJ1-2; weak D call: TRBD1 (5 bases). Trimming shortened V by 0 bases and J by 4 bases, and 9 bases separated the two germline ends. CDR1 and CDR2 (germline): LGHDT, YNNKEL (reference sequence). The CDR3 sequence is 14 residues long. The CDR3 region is CASSQDKGTYGYTF. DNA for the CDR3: TGTGCCAGCAGCCAAGATAAGGGGACCTATGGCTACACCTTC. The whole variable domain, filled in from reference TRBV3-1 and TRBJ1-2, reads DTAVSQTPKYLVTQMGNDKSIKCEQNLGHDTMYWYKQDSKKFLKIMFSYNNKELIINETVPNRFSPKSPDKAHLNLHINSLELGDSAVYFCASSQDKGTYGYTFGSGTRLTVV.

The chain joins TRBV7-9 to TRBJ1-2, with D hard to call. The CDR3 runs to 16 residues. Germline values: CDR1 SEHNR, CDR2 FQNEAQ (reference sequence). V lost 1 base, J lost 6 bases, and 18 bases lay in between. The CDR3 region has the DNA TGTGCCAGCAGCTTAGATGGGAAGGCGTGGGCAAATGGCTACACCTTC. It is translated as CASSLDGKAWANGYTF.

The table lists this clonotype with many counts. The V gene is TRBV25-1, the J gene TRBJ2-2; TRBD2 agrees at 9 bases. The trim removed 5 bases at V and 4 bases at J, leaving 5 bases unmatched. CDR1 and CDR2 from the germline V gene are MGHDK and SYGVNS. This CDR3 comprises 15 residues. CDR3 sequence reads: CASSMAGGFTGELFF. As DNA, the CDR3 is TGTGCCAGCAGTATGGCGGGAGGGTTCACCGGGGAGCTGTTTTTT.

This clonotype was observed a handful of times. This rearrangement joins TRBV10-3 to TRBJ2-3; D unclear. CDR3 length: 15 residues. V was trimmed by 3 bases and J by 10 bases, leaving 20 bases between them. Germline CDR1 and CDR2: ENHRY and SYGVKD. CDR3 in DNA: TGTGCCATCAGTGACCCTCCGCTAGGAGCTCCCCCGCAGTATTTT. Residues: CAISDPPLGAPPQYF.

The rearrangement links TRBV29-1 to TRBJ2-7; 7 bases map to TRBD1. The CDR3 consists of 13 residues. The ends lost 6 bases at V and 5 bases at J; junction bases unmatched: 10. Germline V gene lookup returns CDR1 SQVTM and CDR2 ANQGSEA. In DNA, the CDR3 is TGCAGCGTCCGAGGGTTAGGGGGCAACGAGCAGTACTTC. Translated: CSVRGLGGNEQYF.

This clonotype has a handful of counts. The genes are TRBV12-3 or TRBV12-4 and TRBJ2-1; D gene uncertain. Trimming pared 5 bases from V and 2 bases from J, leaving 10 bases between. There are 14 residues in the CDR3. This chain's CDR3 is CASSRADPYNEQFF. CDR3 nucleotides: TGTGCCAGCAGTCGCGCCGACCCCTACAATGAGCAGTTCTTC.

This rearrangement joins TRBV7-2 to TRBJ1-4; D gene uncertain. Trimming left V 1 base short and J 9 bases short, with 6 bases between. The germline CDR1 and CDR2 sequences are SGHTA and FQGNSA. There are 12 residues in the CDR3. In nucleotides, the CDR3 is TGTGCCAGCAGCTTAGGAGGGCAAAAACTGTTTTTT. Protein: CASSLGGQKLFF.

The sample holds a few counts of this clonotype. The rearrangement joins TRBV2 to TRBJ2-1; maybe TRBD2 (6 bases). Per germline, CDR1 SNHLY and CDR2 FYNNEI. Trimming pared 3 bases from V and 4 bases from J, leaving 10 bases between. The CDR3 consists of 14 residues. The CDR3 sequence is CASSELAVYNEQFF. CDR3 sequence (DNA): TGTGCCAGCAGTGAGTTAGCGGTATACAATGAGCAGTTCTTC.

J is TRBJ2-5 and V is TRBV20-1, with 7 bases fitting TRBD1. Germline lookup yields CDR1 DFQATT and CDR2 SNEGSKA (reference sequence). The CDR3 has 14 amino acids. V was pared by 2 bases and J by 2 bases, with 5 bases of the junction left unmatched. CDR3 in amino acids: CSARRLRGQETQYF. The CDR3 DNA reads TGCAGTGCTAGACGGCTCAGGGGGCAAGAGACCCAGTACTTC.

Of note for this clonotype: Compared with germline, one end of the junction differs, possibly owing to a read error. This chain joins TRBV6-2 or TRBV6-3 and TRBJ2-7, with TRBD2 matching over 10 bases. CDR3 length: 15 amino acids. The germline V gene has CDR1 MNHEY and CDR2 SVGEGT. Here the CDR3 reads CGSSRFLAGEGEQYF. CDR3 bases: TGTGGCAGCAGTCGATTCCTAGCGGGAGAGGGCGAGCAGTACTTC.

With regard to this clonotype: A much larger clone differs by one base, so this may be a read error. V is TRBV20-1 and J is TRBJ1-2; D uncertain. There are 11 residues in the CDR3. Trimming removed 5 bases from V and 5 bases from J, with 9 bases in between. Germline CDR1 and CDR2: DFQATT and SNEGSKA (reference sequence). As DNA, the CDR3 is TGCAGTGCTGGAGTGGGTTATGGCTACACCTTC. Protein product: CSAGVGYGYTF.

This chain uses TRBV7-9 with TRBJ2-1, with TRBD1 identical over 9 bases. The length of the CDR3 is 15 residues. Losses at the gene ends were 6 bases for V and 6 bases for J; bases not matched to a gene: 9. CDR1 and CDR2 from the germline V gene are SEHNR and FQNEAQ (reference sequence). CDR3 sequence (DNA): TGTGCCAGCAGGTGGGGACAGGGAGAAGGCAATGAGCAGTTCTTC. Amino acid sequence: CASRWGQGEGNEQFF.

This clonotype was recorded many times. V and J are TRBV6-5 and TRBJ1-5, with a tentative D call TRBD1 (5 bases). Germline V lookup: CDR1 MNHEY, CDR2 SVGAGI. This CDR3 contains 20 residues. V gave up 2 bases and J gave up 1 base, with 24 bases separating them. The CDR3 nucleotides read TGTGCCAGCAGTTACCCAGACAGACCATTGGACGGAAGAAGCAATCAGCCCCAGCATTTT. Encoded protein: CASSYPDRPLDGRSNQPQHF.